The rows below give T cell receptor beta chains drawn from one sample of a study of OX40 agonist ivuxolimab in advanced cancers. Only in-frame clones appear in the TCRdb table, and some are missing; sequencing was by immunoSEQ multiplex PCR. This table has approximately 19,000 clones, approximately 83% appearing once. The specimen comprised CD4+ or CD8+ T cells sorted from blood, sampled in a trial of the OX40 agonist ivuxolimab. The receptors here all came from an adult with an advanced solid tumor such as melanoma, head and neck, liver or kidney cancer. CDR3s include the opening cysteine and the closing phenylalanine or tryptophan. Fields, in order: clone size, D gene, V gene, J gene, CDR3 DNA, CDR3 protein. The D gene is left open where the match is weak. Clone size is given for some rows only: seen once, a few or many times, or a class if the clone is expanded.

abundance: .
d_gene: .
v_gene: TRBV6-1
j_gene: TRBJ2-5
CDR3nt: TGTGCCAGCAGTGAACCCGCGAGCGGACGGAAAGAGACCCAGTACTTC
CDR3aa: CASSEPASGRKETQYF

abundance: .
d_gene: .
v_gene: TRBV5-1
j_gene: TRBJ2-7
CDR3nt: TGCGCCAGCAGCTTGGAACTCTCACTCGACTACGAGCAGTACTTC
CDR3aa: CASSLELSLDYEQYF

abundance: .
d_gene: TRBD2
v_gene: TRBV4-1
j_gene: TRBJ2-3
CDR3nt: TGCGCCAGCAGTCCCCTAGCGGGACACACAGATACGCAGTATTTT
CDR3aa: CASSPLAGHTDTQYF

abundance: .
d_gene: .
v_gene: TRBV6-5
j_gene: TRBJ2-5
CDR3nt: TGTGCCAGCAGTGACCCGTACCAAGAGACCCAGTACTTC
CDR3aa: CASSDPYQETQYF

abundance: .
d_gene: .
v_gene: TRBV2
j_gene: TRBJ2-3
CDR3nt: TGTGCCAAGGATAGCGGTACTAGCACAGATACGCAGTATTTT
CDR3aa: CAKDSGTSTDTQYF

abundance: .
d_gene: .
v_gene: TRBV19
j_gene: TRBJ1-1
CDR3nt: TGTGCCAGTAGTATAGATGGGGGCACTGAAGCTTTCTTT
CDR3aa: CASSIDGGTEAFF

abundance: once
d_gene: .
v_gene: TRBV28
j_gene: TRBJ1-1
CDR3nt: TGTGCCAGCAGTTTAGATCAGGGGTGGACTGAAGCTTTCTTT
CDR3aa: CASSLDQGWTEAFF

abundance: .
d_gene: .
v_gene: TRBV15
j_gene: TRBJ1-4
CDR3nt: TGTGCCTCAGGCGGGGGCGAGTTCGGAAAACTGTTTTTT
CDR3aa: CASGGGEFGKLFF

abundance: .
d_gene: TRBD1
v_gene: TRBV5-1
j_gene: TRBJ1-1
CDR3nt: TGCGCCAGCAGCTTTACAGGGGCCGACACTGAAGCTTTCTTT
CDR3aa: CASSFTGADTEAFF

abundance: .
d_gene: TRBD2
v_gene: TRBV2
j_gene: TRBJ2-1
CDR3nt: TGTGCCAGCAGTGAAGGGAAGACTAGCGGGAGGGCCATGTTAGGTGAGCAGTTCTTC
CDR3aa: CASSEGKTSGRAMLGEQFF

abundance: .
d_gene: .
v_gene: TRBV19
j_gene: TRBJ1-2
CDR3nt: TGTGCCAGTAGTTCGGGGTTAAACTATGGCTACACCTTC
CDR3aa: CASSSGLNYGYTF

abundance: .
d_gene: .
v_gene: TRBV10-1
j_gene: TRBJ1-1
CDR3nt: TGCGCCAGCAGTGAGTCCGGAGAAGCTTTCTTT
CDR3aa: CASSESGEAFF

abundance: .
d_gene: .
v_gene: TRBV7-9
j_gene: TRBJ1-1
CDR3nt: TGTGCCAGCAGCCTTCCAGGGGAGGCTGAAGCTTTCTTT
CDR3aa: CASSLPGEAEAFF

abundance: .
d_gene: .
v_gene: TRBV7-9
j_gene: TRBJ2-1
CDR3nt: TGTGCCAGCCTGGAGGGATACAATGAGCAGTTCTTC
CDR3aa: CASLEGYNEQFF

abundance: .
d_gene: .
v_gene: TRBV5-1
j_gene: TRBJ2-7
CDR3nt: TGCGCCAGCAGCTTGGGGGTGGATTCCTACGAGCAGTACTTC
CDR3aa: CASSLGVDSYEQYF

abundance: .
d_gene: TRBD2
v_gene: TRBV11-2
j_gene: TRBJ2-7
CDR3nt: TGTGCCAGCAGCGAGGGACTAGCGGACTACGAGCAGTACTTC
CDR3aa: CASSEGLADYEQYF

abundance: few
d_gene: .
v_gene: TRBV5-4
j_gene: TRBJ1-2
CDR3nt: TGTGCCAGCAACGACCCGGGTCGGGAGGGCTACACCTTC
CDR3aa: CASNDPGREGYTF

abundance: .
d_gene: .
v_gene: TRBV27
j_gene: TRBJ2-3
CDR3nt: TGTGCCAGCAGTGACGGGGGAACGCAGTATTTT
CDR3aa: CASSDGGTQYF

abundance: .
d_gene: .
v_gene: TRBV14
j_gene: TRBJ1-1
CDR3nt: TGTGCCAGCAGCCAACAGGTCGGACACTTTTACACTGAAGCTTTCTTT
CDR3aa: CASSQQVGHFYTEAFF

abundance: .
d_gene: TRBD2
v_gene: TRBV6-6
j_gene: TRBJ2-1
CDR3nt: TGTGCCAGCAGTTCCAGACTAGCGCGTCACAATGAGCAGTTCTTC
CDR3aa: CASSSRLARHNEQFF

abundance: few
d_gene: .
v_gene: TRBV6-5
j_gene: TRBJ1-2
CDR3nt: TGTGCCAGCGCGGAACTGGCAGGGGTTGACAATGGCTACACCTTC
CDR3aa: CASAELAGVDNGYTF

abundance: once
d_gene: .
v_gene: TRBV5-5
j_gene: TRBJ2-1
CDR3nt: TGTGCCAGTAGCGACAGCTACAATGAGCAGTTCTTC
CDR3aa: CASSDSYNEQFF

abundance: .
d_gene: .
v_gene: TRBV5-4
j_gene: TRBJ1-1
CDR3nt: TGTGCCAGCAGCCTTATTGAGCGGATGAACACTGAAGCTTTCTTT
CDR3aa: CASSLIERMNTEAFF

abundance: once
d_gene: TRBD2
v_gene: TRBV5-8
j_gene: TRBJ2-7
CDR3nt: TGTGCCAGCAGCGGTCCGGGACTAGCGGTGATCTACGAGCAGTACTTC
CDR3aa: CASSGPGLAVIYEQYF

abundance: medium-sized
d_gene: .
v_gene: TRBV6-4
j_gene: TRBJ2-7
CDR3nt: TGTGCCAGCAGTACCACTAGTGCGGGGGAGCAGTACTTC
CDR3aa: CASSTTSAGEQYF

abundance: .
d_gene: TRBD2
v_gene: TRBV5-4
j_gene: TRBJ2-7
CDR3nt: TGTGCCAGCAGCGATTTGGCGGGAGCGGAAGAGCAGTACTTC
CDR3aa: CASSDLAGAEEQYF

abundance: .
d_gene: TRBD2
v_gene: TRBV27
j_gene: TRBJ2-3
CDR3nt: TGTGCCAGCAGTTCGTCACGGGGGGGCCCAGATACGCAGTATTTT
CDR3aa: CASSSSRGGPDTQYF

abundance: .
d_gene: TRBD2
v_gene: TRBV27
j_gene: TRBJ2-5
CDR3nt: TGTGCCAGCAGTTTAGGGACTAGCGGGAGGAGCGAGACCCAGTACTTC
CDR3aa: CASSLGTSGRSETQYF

abundance: .
d_gene: .
v_gene: TRBV19
j_gene: TRBJ1-4
CDR3nt: TGTGCCAGCAAAAGTATTGCCGGGGTCGGATTGGAAAAACTGTTTTTT
CDR3aa: CASKSIAGVGLEKLFF

abundance: .
d_gene: .
v_gene: TRBV30
j_gene: TRBJ1-2
CDR3nt: TGTGCCTGGAGCCACTCTAACTATGGCTACACCTTC
CDR3aa: CAWSHSNYGYTF

abundance: .
d_gene: .
v_gene: TRBV7-2
j_gene: TRBJ2-7
CDR3nt: TGTGCCAGCAGCTTAGGGCCCCGTGCGCAGTACTTC
CDR3aa: CASSLGPRAQYF

abundance: once
d_gene: .
v_gene: TRBV19
j_gene: TRBJ1-2
CDR3nt: TGTGCCAGTAGTCCCCTCCTGGAGCCCACATTCTATGGCTACACCTTC
CDR3aa: CASSPLLEPTFYGYTF

abundance: .
d_gene: TRBD1
v_gene: TRBV4-2
j_gene: TRBJ2-7
CDR3nt: TGTGCCAGCAGCCAAGATGGGACAGGGTACGAGCAGTACTTC
CDR3aa: CASSQDGTGYEQYF

abundance: few
d_gene: .
v_gene: TRBV5-1
j_gene: TRBJ2-1
CDR3nt: TGCGCCAGCAGCCTTGAGCAGTTCTTC
CDR3aa: CASSLEQFF

abundance: .
d_gene: .
v_gene: TRBV6-4
j_gene: TRBJ2-3
CDR3nt: TGTGCCAGCAGTGACTCGAAGGGCGGGGGCACAGATACGCAGTATTTT
CDR3aa: CASSDSKGGGTDTQYF

abundance: .
d_gene: TRBD2
v_gene: TRBV6-1
j_gene: TRBJ2-1
CDR3nt: TGTGCCAGCAGTGAAAGGGGCGGGGGGCACAATGAGCAGTTCTTC
CDR3aa: CASSERGGGHNEQFF

abundance: few
d_gene: .
v_gene: TRBV4-1
j_gene: TRBJ1-6
CDR3nt: TGCGCCAGCAGCCAAGACGTCTGGTGGCCCCTCCACTTT
CDR3aa: CASSQDVWWPLHF

abundance: few
d_gene: .
v_gene: TRBV19
j_gene: TRBJ2-2
CDR3nt: TGTGCCAGTAGTATAGTAGGTGGGCGCACCGGGGAGCTGTTTTTT
CDR3aa: CASSIVGGRTGELFF

abundance: .
d_gene: TRBD2
v_gene: TRBV11-2
j_gene: TRBJ2-1
CDR3nt: TGTGCCAGCAGCTTATCCGTAGCGGGAGCATCCTACAATGAGCAGTTCTTC
CDR3aa: CASSLSVAGASYNEQFF

abundance: .
d_gene: .
v_gene: TRBV25-1
j_gene: TRBJ2-2
CDR3nt: TGTGCCAGCAGTGAATTCAGCGTGAACACCGGGGAGCTGTTTTTT
CDR3aa: CASSEFSVNTGELFF

abundance: .
d_gene: TRBD1
v_gene: TRBV9
j_gene: TRBJ2-1
CDR3nt: TGTGCCAGCAGCGCTGACAGGGTTGCCTTCCCCCATGAGCAGTTCTTC
CDR3aa: CASSADRVAFPHEQFF

abundance: once
d_gene: TRBD2
v_gene: TRBV27
j_gene: TRBJ2-7
CDR3nt: TGTGCCAGCAGTTTAGCGGGAGGGCCCTCCTACGAGCAGTACTTC
CDR3aa: CASSLAGGPSYEQYF

abundance: .
d_gene: .
v_gene: TRBV27
j_gene: TRBJ2-1
CDR3nt: TGTGCCAGCAGTTTTCTCATATCGGTCGGTGAGCAGTTCTTC
CDR3aa: CASSFLISVGEQFF

abundance: few
d_gene: .
v_gene: TRBV5-1
j_gene: TRBJ1-4
CDR3nt: TGCGCCAGCAGCACGGACTACAGAGCAACTAATGAAAAACTGTTTTTT
CDR3aa: CASSTDYRATNEKLFF

abundance: .
d_gene: TRBD2
v_gene: TRBV5-1
j_gene: TRBJ2-1
CDR3nt: TGCGCCAGCAGCTGGGGGTGGGCCACACTAGCGGGAGAAACCCACAATGAGCAGTTCTTC
CDR3aa: CASSWGWATLAGETHNEQFF

abundance: .
d_gene: .
v_gene: TRBV30
j_gene: TRBJ2-1
CDR3nt: TGTGCCTGGAGCTGGGGGGCTGGGGAGCAGTTCTTC
CDR3aa: CAWSWGAGEQFF

abundance: .
d_gene: TRBD2
v_gene: TRBV9
j_gene: TRBJ2-7
CDR3nt: TGTGCCAGCAGCGTAGGTTCTAGCGGGGGGTACGTGGAGCAGTACTTC
CDR3aa: CASSVGSSGGYVEQYF

abundance: .
d_gene: .
v_gene: TRBV7-9
j_gene: TRBJ2-3
CDR3nt: TGTGCCAGCAGCTCCGTACTGACAGATACGCAGTATTTT
CDR3aa: CASSSVLTDTQYF

abundance: .
d_gene: .
v_gene: TRBV27
j_gene: TRBJ2-7
CDR3nt: TGTGCCAGCAGTTTTAGTTTGAATTACGAGCAGTACTTC
CDR3aa: CASSFSLNYEQYF

abundance: .
d_gene: .
v_gene: TRBV19
j_gene: TRBJ1-4
CDR3nt: TGTGCCAGTAGTACCGGGACCTTTAAAGGGGCTGAAAAACTGTTTTTT
CDR3aa: CASSTGTFKGAEKLFF

abundance: .
d_gene: .
v_gene: TRBV12-5
j_gene: TRBJ2-2
CDR3nt: TGTGCTAGTGGTTTGGTATTGGAGGGACGATCGAACACCGGGGAGCTGTTTTTT
CDR3aa: CASGLVLEGRSNTGELFF

abundance: .
d_gene: .
v_gene: TRBV6-1
j_gene: TRBJ1-1
CDR3nt: TGTGCCAGCAGTGAAGCGGGGCTGGGGGACACTGAAGCTTTCTTT
CDR3aa: CASSEAGLGDTEAFF

abundance: .
d_gene: .
v_gene: TRBV19
j_gene: TRBJ1-5
CDR3nt: TGTGCCAGTAGTATAGCGGGGGCTGTTCAGCCCCAGCATTTT
CDR3aa: CASSIAGAVQPQHF